This T cell receptor beta chain stems from a study of cytomegalovirus exposure and HLA in healthy donors. Whole-study results and caveats: For cytomegalovirus status, the classifier reportedly gave diagnoses with high specificity and sensitivity. The study labeled more than 150 TCR beta chains cytomegalovirus-associated.

Method: immunoSEQ multiplex PCR; TCRdb's copy keeps in-frame clones and lacks some. The sample shows over 200,000 clones, 88% of them seen only once. About this clone itself: Its antigen is unidentified.

Material: PBMCs. The receptor comes from a woman under 30 in good health and CMV-seronegative.

This CDR3 is CASSPSGLAGSGELFF. The CDR3, as DNA: TGTGCCAGCAGCCCGTCTGGACTAGCGGGATCCGGGGAGCTGTTTTTT. V gene TRBV7-2 combines with J gene TRBJ2-2; 12 bases are shared with TRBD2. CDR1 and CDR2 from the germline V gene are SGHTA and FQGNSA. This CDR3 spans 16 amino acids. After removal of 5 bases from V and 6 bases from J, the junction contained 7 bases not matched to a gene.